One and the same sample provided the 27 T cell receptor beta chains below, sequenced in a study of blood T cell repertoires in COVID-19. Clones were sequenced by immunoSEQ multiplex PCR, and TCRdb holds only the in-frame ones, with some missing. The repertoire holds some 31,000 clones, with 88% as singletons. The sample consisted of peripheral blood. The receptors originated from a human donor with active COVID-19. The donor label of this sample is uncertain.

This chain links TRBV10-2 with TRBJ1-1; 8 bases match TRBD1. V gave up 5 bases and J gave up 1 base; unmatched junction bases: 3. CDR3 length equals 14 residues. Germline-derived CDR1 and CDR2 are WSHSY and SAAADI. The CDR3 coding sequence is TGCGCCAGCAGTCATGGGACAGGGAACACTGAAGCTTTCTTT. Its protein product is CASSHGTGNTEAFF.

The CDR3 sequence is CASSLGTGTNEQFF. The CDR3 nucleotides are TGTGCCAGCAGCTTAGGGACAGGGACGAATGAGCAGTTCTTC. The chain is built from TRBV13 and TRBJ2-1, with 7 bases lining up with TRBD1. Germline loops: CDR1 PRHDT, CDR2 FYEKMQ (reference sequence). The trim removed 0 bases at V and 7 bases at J, leaving 3 bases unmatched. There are 14 residues in the CDR3.

CDR3 sequence reads: CASSIVGRHNEKLFF. In nucleotides, the CDR3 is TGTGCCAGTAGTATAGTGGGCCGTCACAATGAAAAACTGTTTTTT. The gene calls are TRBV19 and TRBJ1-4; D is uncertain. Trimming removed 1 base from V and 5 bases from J, with 11 bases in between. Germline V gives CDR1 LNHDA, CDR2 SQIVND (reference sequence). CDR3 length: 15 amino acids.

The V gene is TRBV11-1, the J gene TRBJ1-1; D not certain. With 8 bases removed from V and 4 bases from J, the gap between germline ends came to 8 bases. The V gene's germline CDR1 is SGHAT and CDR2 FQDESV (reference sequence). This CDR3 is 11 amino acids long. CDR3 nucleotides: TGTGCCAGCCGGTATCGCACTGAAGCTTTCTTT. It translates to CASRYRTEAFF.

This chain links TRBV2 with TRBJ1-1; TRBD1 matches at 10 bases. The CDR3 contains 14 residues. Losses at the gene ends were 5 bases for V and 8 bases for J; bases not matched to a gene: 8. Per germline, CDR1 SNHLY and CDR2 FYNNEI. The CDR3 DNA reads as TGTGCCAGCAGTCCGGGACAGGGGTCGGTCGAAGCTTTCTTT. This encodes CASSPGQGSVEAFF.

CDR3 loop: CASSYPGVANYGYTF. In DNA form, the CDR3 reads TGTGCCAGCAGTTACCCGGGGGTCGCAAACTATGGCTACACCTTC. The chain employs TRBV6-2 or TRBV6-3 and TRBJ1-2, with D possibly matching TRBD1 (5 bases). V was shortened by 2 bases and J by 2 bases, with 12 bases between the two germline ends. Germline V gene sequence: CDR1 MNHEY, CDR2 SVGEGT. There are 15 residues in the CDR3.

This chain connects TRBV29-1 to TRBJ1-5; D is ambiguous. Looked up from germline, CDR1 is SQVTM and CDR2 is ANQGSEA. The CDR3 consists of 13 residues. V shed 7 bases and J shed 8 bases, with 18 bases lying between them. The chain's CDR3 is CSAKVQAGEPQHF. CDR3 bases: TGCAGCGCAAAAGTCCAGGCCGGGGAGCCCCAGCATTTT.

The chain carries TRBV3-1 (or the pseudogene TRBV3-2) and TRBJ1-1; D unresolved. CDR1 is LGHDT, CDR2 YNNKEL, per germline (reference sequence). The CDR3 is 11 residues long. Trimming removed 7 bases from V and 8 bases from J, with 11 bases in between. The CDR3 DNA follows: TGTGCCAGCACCCTAGGAGGGGAAGCTTTCTTT. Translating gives CASTLGGEAFF.

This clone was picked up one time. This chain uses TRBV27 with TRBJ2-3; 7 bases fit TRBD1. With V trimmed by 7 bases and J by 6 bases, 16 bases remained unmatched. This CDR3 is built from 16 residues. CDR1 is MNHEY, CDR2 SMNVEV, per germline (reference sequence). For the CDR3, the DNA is TGTGCCAGCACCCTTCCCGGGGACAGACCTTTTGATACGCAGTATTTT. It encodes CASTLPGDRPFDTQYF.

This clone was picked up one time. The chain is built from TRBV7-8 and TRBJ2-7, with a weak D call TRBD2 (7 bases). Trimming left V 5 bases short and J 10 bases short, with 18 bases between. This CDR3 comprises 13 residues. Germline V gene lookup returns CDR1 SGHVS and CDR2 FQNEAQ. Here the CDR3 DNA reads TGTGCCAGCAGCCCCCGAGGGGGGGACCTCCAGTACTTC. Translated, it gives CASSPRGGDLQYF.

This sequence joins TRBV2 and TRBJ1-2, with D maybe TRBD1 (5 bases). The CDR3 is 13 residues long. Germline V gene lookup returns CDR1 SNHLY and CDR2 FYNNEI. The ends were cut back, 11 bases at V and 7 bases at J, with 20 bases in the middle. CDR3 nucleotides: TGTGCCGCGAGCACGGGGGTCCCCCGTGGCTACACCTTC. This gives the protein CAASTGVPRGYTF.

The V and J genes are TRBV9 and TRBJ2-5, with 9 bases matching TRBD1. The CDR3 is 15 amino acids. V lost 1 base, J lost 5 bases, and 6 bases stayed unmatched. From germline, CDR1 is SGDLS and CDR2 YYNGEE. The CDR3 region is CASSVRTGEGETQYF. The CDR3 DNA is TGTGCCAGCAGCGTAAGGACAGGGGAGGGGGAGACCCAGTACTTC. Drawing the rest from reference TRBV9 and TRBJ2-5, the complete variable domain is DSGVTQTPKHLITATGQRVTLRCSPRSGDLSVYWYQQSLDQGLQFLIQYYNGEERAKGNILERFSAQQFPDLHSELNLSSLELGDSALYFCASSVRTGEGETQYFGPGTRLLVL.

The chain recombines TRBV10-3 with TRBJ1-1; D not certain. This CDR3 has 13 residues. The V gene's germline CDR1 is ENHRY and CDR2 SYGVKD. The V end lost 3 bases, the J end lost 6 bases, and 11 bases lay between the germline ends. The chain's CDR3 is CAISEGGIAEAFF. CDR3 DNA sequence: TGTGCCATCAGTGAAGGAGGGATCGCTGAAGCTTTCTTT.

In DNA, the CDR3 is TGCGCCAGCAGCCAGGCCTCAGGGCTCGCTAATGAAAAACTGTTTTTT. It encodes CASSQASGLANEKLFF. The V and J genes are TRBV4-1 and TRBJ1-4, with TRBD1 as a possible D gene (5 bases). The CDR3 has 16 residues. Germline CDR1 is MGHRA and CDR2 is YSYEKL. V gave up 3 bases and J gave up 3 bases, with 14 bases separating them.

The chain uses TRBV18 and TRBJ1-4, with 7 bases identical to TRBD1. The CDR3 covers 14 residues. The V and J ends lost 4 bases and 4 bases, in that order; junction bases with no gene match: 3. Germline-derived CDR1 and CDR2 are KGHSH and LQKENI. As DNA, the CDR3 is TGTGCCAGCTCACGGGACAGCGGTAATGAAAAACTGTTTTTT. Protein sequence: CASSRDSGNEKLFF.

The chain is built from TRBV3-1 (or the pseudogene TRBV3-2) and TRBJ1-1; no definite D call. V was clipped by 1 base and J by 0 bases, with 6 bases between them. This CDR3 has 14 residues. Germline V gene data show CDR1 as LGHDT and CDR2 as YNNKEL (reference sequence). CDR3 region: CASSQAGMNTEAFF. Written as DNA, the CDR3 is TGTGCCAGCAGCCAAGCGGGAATGAACACTGAAGCTTTCTTT.

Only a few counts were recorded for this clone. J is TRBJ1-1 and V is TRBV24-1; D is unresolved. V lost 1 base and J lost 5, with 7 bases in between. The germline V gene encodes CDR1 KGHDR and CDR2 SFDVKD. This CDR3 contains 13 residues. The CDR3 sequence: CATSDFRGTEAFF. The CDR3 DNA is TGTGCCACCAGTGATTTTCGCGGTACTGAAGCTTTCTTT.

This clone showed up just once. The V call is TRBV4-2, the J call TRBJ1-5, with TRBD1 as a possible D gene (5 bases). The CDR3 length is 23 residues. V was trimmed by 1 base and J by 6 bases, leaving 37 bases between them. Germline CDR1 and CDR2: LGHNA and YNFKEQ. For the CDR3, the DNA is TGTGCCAGCAGCCAAGCCAACCTCCCAGGGTTTCTTCAATCTTTAGTCTTTAGTCAGCCCCAGCATTTT. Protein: CASSQANLPGFLQSLVFSQPQHF.

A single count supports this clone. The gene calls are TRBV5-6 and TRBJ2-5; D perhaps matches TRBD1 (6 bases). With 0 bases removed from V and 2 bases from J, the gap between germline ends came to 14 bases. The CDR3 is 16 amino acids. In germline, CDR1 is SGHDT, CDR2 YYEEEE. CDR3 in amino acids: CASSLESRGGQETQYF. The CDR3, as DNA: TGTGCCAGCAGCTTGGAGAGCAGGGGTGGGCAAGAGACCCAGTACTTC.

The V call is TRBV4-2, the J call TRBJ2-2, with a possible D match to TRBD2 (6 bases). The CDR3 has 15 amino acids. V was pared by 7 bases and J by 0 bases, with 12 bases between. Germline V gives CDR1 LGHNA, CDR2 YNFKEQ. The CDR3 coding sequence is TGTGCCAGCACGCCGGGGAGGTCGAACACCGGGGAGCTGTTTTTT. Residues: CASTPGRSNTGELFF.

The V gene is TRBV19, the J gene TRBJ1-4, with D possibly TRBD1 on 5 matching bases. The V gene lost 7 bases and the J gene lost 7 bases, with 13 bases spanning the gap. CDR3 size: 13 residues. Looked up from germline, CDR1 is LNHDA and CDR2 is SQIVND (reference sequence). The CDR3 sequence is CASTPGGIEKLFF. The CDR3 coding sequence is TGTGCCAGTACTCCGGGGGGGATTGAAAAACTGTTTTTT. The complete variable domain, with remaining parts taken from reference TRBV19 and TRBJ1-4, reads DGGITQSPKYLFRKEGQNVTLSCEQNLNHDAMYWYRQDPGQGLRLIYYSQIVNDFQKGDIAEGYSVSREKKESFPLTVTSAQKNPTAFYLCASTPGGIEKLFFGSGTQLSVL.

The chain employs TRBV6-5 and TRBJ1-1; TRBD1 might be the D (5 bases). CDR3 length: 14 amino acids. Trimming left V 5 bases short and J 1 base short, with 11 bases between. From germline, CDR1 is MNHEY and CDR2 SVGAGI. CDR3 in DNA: TGTGCCAGCAGTCTAGGACACGGGAACACTGAAGCTTTCTTT. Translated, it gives CASSLGHGNTEAFF.

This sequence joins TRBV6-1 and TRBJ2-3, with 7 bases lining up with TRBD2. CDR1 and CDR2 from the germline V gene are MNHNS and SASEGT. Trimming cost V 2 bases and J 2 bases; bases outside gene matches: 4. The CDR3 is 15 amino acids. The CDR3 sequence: CASSEWAGATDTQYF. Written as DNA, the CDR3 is TGTGCCAGCAGTGAATGGGCGGGAGCCACAGATACGCAGTATTTT.

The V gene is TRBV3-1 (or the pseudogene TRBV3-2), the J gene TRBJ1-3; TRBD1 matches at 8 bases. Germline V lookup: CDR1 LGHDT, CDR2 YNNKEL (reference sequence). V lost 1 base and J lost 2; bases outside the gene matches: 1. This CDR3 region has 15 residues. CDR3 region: CASSQGTGTGNTIYF. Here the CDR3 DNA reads TGTGCCAGCAGCCAAGGGACAGGGACTGGAAACACCATATATTTT.

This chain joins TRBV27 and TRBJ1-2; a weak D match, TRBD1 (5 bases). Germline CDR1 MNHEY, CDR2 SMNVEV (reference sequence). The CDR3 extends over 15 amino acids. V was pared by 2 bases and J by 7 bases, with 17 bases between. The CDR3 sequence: CASSLGRGDWFGYTF. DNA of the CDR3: TGTGCCAGCAGTTTAGGGAGGGGTGATTGGTTTGGCTACACCTTC.

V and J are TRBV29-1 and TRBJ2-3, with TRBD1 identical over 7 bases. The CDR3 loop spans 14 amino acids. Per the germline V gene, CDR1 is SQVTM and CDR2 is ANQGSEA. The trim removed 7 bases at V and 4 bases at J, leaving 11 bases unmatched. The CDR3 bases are TGCAGCGCGGCGACAGGGTTAGGAGCAGATACGCAGTATTTT. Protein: CSAATGLGADTQYF.

The CDR3 sequence is CASSPAGGNEQFF. Here the CDR3 DNA reads TGTGCCAGCTCACCAGCAGGGGGGAATGAGCAGTTCTTC. The V call is TRBV18, the J call TRBJ2-1; possible D gene TRBD1, 7 bases. Germline CDR1 reads KGHSH; CDR2 reads LQKENI. The CDR3 is made up of 13 amino acids. V lost 2 bases and J 7 bases, leaving 9 bases between the germline ends.